What follows are 18 T cell receptor beta chains derived from one specimen sequenced in a study of technical replicates of blood from a few donors. The data were produced by immunoSEQ multiplex PCR, yet TCRdb's version contains in-frame clones alone and is incomplete. The sample lists about 80,000 clones; roughly 98% were seen once. Sequencing was performed on T cells isolated from PBMCs. Receptors originate from a human donor in good health.

The rearrangement links TRBV11-1 to TRBJ1-1, with 9 bases matching TRBD1. Germline-derived CDR1 and CDR2 are SGHAT and FQDESV (reference sequence). V lost 6 bases to trimming and J lost 7 bases; unmatched junction nucleotides: 3. The CDR3 spans 12 residues. CDR3 protein: CASRTGGHEAFF. CDR3 DNA: TGTGCCAGCAGGACAGGGGGACATGAAGCTTTCTTT.

The chain joins TRBV5-4 to TRBJ2-2; 8 bases map to TRBD1. With 4 bases clipped from V and 5 bases from J, the junction kept 10 bases outside the gene matches. The CDR3 runs to 16 residues. Germline assignment: CDR1 SGHNT and CDR2 YYREEE (reference sequence). Here the CDR3 DNA reads TGTGCCAGCAGCACCTACATACAGGGGGTGACCGGGGAGCTGTTTTTT. Translating gives CASSTYIQGVTGELFF.

The V gene is TRBV4-1, the J gene TRBJ2-3; TRBD2 aligns across 8 bases. CDR1 MGHRA and CDR2 YSYEKL come from the germline V gene. The V segment lost 4 bases and the J segment 4 bases; nucleotides outside the gene matches: 7. The CDR3 contains 15 residues. CDR3 amino acids: CASSPLAGPPDTQYF. The CDR3 region has the DNA TGCGCCAGCAGCCCTTTAGCGGGACCCCCAGATACGCAGTATTTT.

The chain uses TRBV30 and TRBJ1-2; 7 bases match TRBD1. Germline CDR1 and CDR2: GTSNPN and SVGIG (reference sequence). The CDR3 sequence is 12 residues long. The trim removed 5 bases at V and 3 bases at J, leaving 3 bases unmatched. CDR3 residues: CAWLGQYYGYTF. In DNA, the CDR3 is TGTGCCTGGCTGGGACAGTACTATGGCTACACCTTC.

The CDR3 DNA reads as TGTGCCAGCAGCCCAACCGGACAGGGGACGACCGGGCAGTACTTC. Translated, it gives CASSPTGQGTTGQYF. The V call is TRBV27, the J call TRBJ2-7; 9 nucleotides align to TRBD1. Germline CDR1 is MNHEY and CDR2 is SMNVEV (reference sequence). The CDR3 is 15 amino acids. The V segment lost 6 bases and the J segment 9 bases; nucleotides outside the gene matches: 15.

The J gene is TRBJ1-2, the V gene TRBV14, with D perhaps TRBD1 (5 bases). The CDR3 sequence is 17 residues long. The germline V gene encodes CDR1 SGHDN and CDR2 FVKESK. V gave up 4 bases and J gave up 4 bases, with 22 bases separating them. In DNA, the CDR3 is TGTGCCAGCAGCCGAGAAGGGGACTTTTTCGGGGGCTATGGCTACACCTTC. Protein: CASSREGDFFGGYGYTF.

This clone appeared once. The chain combines TRBV11-3 with TRBJ1-2; 7 nucleotides line up with TRBD1. Germline assignment: CDR1 SGHNT and CDR2 YENEEA. The CDR3 loop spans 15 amino acids. J was trimmed by 4 bases and V by 2 bases; bases with no gene match: 7. The CDR3 protein is CASSLSGGRFYGYTF. CDR3 sequence (DNA): TGTGCCAGCAGCTTATCAGGGGGTCGGTTCTATGGCTACACCTTC.

V is TRBV7-9 and J is TRBJ1-2; 9 bases line up with TRBD1. CDR1 SEHNR and CDR2 FQNEAQ come from the germline V gene (reference sequence). The CDR3 extends over 17 amino acids. V shed 6 bases, J shed 0 bases, and the junction held 11 bases outside the gene matches. CDR3: CASSHPEQGAPNYGYTF. CDR3 sequence (DNA): TGTGCCAGCAGTCATCCGGAACAGGGGGCGCCTAACTATGGCTACACCTTC.

The chain employs TRBV7-9 and TRBJ2-7; D is undetermined. V was cut by 5 bases and J by 7 bases, with 12 bases left in between. Germline V gene lookup returns CDR1 SEHNR and CDR2 FQNEAQ (reference sequence). The CDR3 spans 12 residues. This CDR3 reads CASSISFSEQYF. CDR3 bases: TGTGCCAGCAGCATTAGCTTCTCGGAGCAGTACTTC. Based on the CDR3 plus reference TRBV7-9 and TRBJ2-7, the full variable domain is DTGVSQNPRHKITKRGQNVTFRCDPISEHNRLYWYRQTLGQGPEFLTYFQNEAQLEKSRLLSDRFSAERPKGSFSTLEIQRTEQGDSAMYLCASSISFSEQYFGPGTRLTVT.

CDR3 nucleotides: TGTGCCAGCACAGGACAGTGGCACGAGCAGTACTTC. Its translation: CASTGQWHEQYF. The chain has TRBV6-1 and TRBJ2-7, with D possibly TRBD1 on 6 matching bases. The CDR3 consists of 12 residues. Per the germline V gene, CDR1 is MNHNS and CDR2 is SASEGT. V lost 7 bases to trimming and J lost 5 bases, with 12 bases between them.

This clone was seen just once. The chain recombines TRBV6-1 with TRBJ2-7, with 8 bases identical to TRBD1. The CDR3 spans 13 residues. Germline V gene sequence: CDR1 MNHNS, CDR2 SASEGT. V shed 4 bases, J shed 2 bases, and the junction held 1 base outside the gene matches. The CDR3 nucleotides are TGTGCCAGCAGTGTGGGACAGGCCTACGAGCAGTACTTC. This encodes CASSVGQAYEQYF.

This clone was recorded once. The V gene is TRBV11-3, the J gene TRBJ1-2; no clear D gene. V lost 4 bases and J 4 bases, leaving 13 bases between the germline ends. CDR1 and CDR2 from the germline V gene are SGHNT and YENEEA. CDR3 length equals 14 residues. The CDR3 DNA sequence: TGTGCCAGCAGCTCAAGAACAGTAGGCTATGGCTACACCTTC. It specifies CASSSRTVGYGYTF.

The V gene is TRBV29-1, the J gene TRBJ1-2; D may be TRBD1 (6 bases). The CDR3 runs to 15 residues. V was cut by 1 base and J by 3 bases, with 15 bases left in between. CDR1 SQVTM and CDR2 ANQGSEA come from the germline V gene. CDR3 DNA sequence: TGCAGCGTTGAAGCGGCGGGGGGGCCTCACTATGGCTACACCTTC. This codes for CSVEAAGGPHYGYTF.

V and J are TRBV11-2 and TRBJ2-6; D gene uncertain. The CDR3 runs to 17 residues. V lost 0 bases and J lost 4, with 13 bases in between. Germline values: CDR1 SGHAT, CDR2 FQNNGV. CDR3 sequence (DNA): TGTGCCAGCAGCTTAGATCGGTTCGACGGGGGGGCCAACGTCCTGACTTTC. Protein product: CASSLDRFDGGANVLTF.

CDR3 region: CASSGLAATGELFF. The CDR3 nucleotides are TGTGCCAGCAGCGGACTAGCGGCCACCGGGGAGCTGTTTTTT. This chain uses TRBV9 with TRBJ2-2; 9 bases line up with TRBD2. V lost 3 bases, J lost 4 bases, and 1 base stayed unmatched. In germline, CDR1 is SGDLS, CDR2 YYNGEE. The CDR3 consists of 14 residues.

This clone was seen just once. The chain combines TRBV27 with TRBJ2-2; 7 bases line up with TRBD2. This CDR3 comprises 19 residues. Germline CDR1 is MNHEY and CDR2 is SMNVEV (reference sequence). V shed 2 bases and J 4 bases; nucleotides not matched to a gene: 16. CDR3 sequence (DNA): TGTGCCAGCAGTTTAAACTTTGTATGGGTCGGGGAGGGCACCGGGGAGCTGTTTTTT. As protein: CASSLNFVWVGEGTGELFF.

The chain joins TRBV4-1 to TRBJ2-7; 8 bases are shared with TRBD1. The CDR3 has 14 residues. Germline V lookup: CDR1 MGHRA, CDR2 YSYEKL. After removal of 7 bases from V and 9 bases from J, the junction contained 14 bases not matched to a gene. In nucleotides, the CDR3 is TGCGCCAGCAATGACGGACAGGGAATTTCCGGGCAGTACTTC. This translates into CASNDGQGISGQYF.

The chain employs TRBV7-9 and TRBJ1-2, with 7 bases lining up with TRBD1. V shed 5 bases and J 1 base; nucleotides not matched to a gene: 7. CDR3 length: 15 residues. Germline CDR1 reads SEHNR; CDR2 reads FQNEAQ (reference sequence). The CDR3 DNA sequence: TGTGCCAGCAGCCCAGCCGGGACAGATAACTATGGCTACACCTTC. This codes for CASSPAGTDNYGYTF.